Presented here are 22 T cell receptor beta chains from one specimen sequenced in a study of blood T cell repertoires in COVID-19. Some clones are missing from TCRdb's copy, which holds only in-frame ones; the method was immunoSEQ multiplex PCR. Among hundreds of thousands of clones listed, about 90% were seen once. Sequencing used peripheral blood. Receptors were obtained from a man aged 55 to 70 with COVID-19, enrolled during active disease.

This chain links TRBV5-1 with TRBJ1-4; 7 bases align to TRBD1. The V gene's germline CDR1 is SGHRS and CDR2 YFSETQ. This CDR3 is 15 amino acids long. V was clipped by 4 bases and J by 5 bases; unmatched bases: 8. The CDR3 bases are TGCGCCAGCAGCCCCCGGGACAGTCGGAATGAAAAACTGTTTTTT. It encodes CASSPRDSRNEKLFF.

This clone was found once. For the CDR3, the DNA is TGTGCCAGCAGTTTTTATCCCGGAGATGAAAAACTGTTTTTT. Amino acids: CASSFYPGDEKLFF. The V and J genes are TRBV28 and TRBJ1-4; D not resolved. Trimming cost V 3 bases and J 6 bases, with 11 bases left between them. Germline CDR1 is MDHEN and CDR2 is SYDVKM. The CDR3 length is 14 residues.

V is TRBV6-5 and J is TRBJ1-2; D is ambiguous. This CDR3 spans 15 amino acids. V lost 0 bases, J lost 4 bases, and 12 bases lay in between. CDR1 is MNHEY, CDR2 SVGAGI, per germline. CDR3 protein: CASSYSIRSLYGYTF. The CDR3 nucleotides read TGTGCCAGCAGTTACTCGATTCGGAGCCTCTATGGCTACACCTTC.

The CDR3 DNA reads as TGTGCCAGCTCACCACGGGGGGACCCCGCCAATGAGCAGTTCTTC. Its translation: CASSPRGDPANEQFF. J is TRBJ2-1 and V is TRBV18, with D perhaps matching TRBD2 (6 bases). V shed 1 base and J shed 6 bases, with 13 bases lying between them. Looked up from germline, CDR1 is KGHSH and CDR2 is LQKENI. The CDR3 has 15 residues.

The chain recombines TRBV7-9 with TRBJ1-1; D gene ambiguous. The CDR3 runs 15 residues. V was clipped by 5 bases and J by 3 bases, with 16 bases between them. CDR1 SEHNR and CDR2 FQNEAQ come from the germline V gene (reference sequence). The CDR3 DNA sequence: TGTGCCAGCAGCCTAACCCCCATTGGAGACACTGAAGCTTTCTTT. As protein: CASSLTPIGDTEAFF. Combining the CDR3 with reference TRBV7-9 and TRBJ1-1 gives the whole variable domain DTGVSQNPRHKITKRGQNVTFRCDPISEHNRLYWYRQTLGQGPEFLTYFQNEAQLEKSRLLSDRFSAERPKGSFSTLEIQRTEQGDSAMYLCASSLTPIGDTEAFFGQGTRLTVV.

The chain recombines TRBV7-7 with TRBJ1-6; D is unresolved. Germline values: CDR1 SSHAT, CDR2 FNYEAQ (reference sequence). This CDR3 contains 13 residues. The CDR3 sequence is CASGLSYNSPLHF. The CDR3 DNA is TGTGCTAGCGGGCTCTCCTATAATTCACCCCTCCACTTT.

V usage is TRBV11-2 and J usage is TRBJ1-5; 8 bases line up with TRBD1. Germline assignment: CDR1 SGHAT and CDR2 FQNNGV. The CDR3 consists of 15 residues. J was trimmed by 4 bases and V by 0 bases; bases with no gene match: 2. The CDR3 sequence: CASSLDRGRNQPQHF. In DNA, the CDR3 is TGTGCCAGCAGCTTAGACAGGGGGCGTAATCAGCCCCAGCATTTT.

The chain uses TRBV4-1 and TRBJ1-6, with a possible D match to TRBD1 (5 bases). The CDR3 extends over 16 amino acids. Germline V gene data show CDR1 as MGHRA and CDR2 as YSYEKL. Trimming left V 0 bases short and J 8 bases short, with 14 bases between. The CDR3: CASSQEEGTGHSPLHF. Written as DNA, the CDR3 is TGCGCCAGCAGCCAAGAGGAGGGGACGGGCCATTCACCCCTCCACTTT.

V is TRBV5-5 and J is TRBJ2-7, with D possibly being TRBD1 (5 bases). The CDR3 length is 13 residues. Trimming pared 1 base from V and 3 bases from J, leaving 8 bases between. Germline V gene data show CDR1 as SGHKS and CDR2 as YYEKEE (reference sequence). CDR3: CASSLPGFYEQYF. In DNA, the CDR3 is TGTGCCAGCAGCTTGCCAGGGTTCTACGAGCAGTACTTC.

This CDR3 is CASSFGTSSYNEQFF. CDR3 bases: TGTGCCAGCAGTTTCGGTACGAGCTCCTACAATGAGCAGTTCTTC. This chain connects TRBV28 to TRBJ2-1, with D uncertain. This CDR3 region has 15 residues. Germline V lookup: CDR1 MDHEN, CDR2 SYDVKM. Trimming stripped 3 bases from V and 0 bases from J, with 9 bases between.

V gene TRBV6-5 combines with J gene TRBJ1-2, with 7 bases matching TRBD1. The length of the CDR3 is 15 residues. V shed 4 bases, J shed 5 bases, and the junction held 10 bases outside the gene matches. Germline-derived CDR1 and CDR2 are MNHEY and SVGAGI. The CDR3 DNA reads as TGTGCCAGCAGTTTACAAGAGGGGGCGCGGTATGGCTACACCTTC. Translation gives CASSLQEGARYGYTF.

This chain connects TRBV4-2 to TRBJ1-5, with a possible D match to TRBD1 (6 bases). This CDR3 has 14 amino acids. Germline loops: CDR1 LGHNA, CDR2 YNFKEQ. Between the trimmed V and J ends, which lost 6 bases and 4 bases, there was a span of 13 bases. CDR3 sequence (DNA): TGTGCCAGCAGAGAACAGGGTAAGAATCAGCCCCAGCATTTT. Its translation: CASREQGKNQPQHF.

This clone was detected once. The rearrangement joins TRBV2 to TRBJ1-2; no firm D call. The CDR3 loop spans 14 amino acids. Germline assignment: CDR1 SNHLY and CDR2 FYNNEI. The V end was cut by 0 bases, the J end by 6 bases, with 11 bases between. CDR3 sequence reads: CASSEAAGAHGYTF. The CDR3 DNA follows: TGTGCCAGCAGTGAAGCCGCGGGTGCACATGGCTACACCTTC.

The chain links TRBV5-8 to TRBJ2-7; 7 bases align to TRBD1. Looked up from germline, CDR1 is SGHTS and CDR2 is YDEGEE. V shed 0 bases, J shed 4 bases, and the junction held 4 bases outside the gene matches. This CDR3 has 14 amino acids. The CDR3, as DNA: TGTGCCAGCAGCTTGGTGGGGGACAGTTACGAGCAGTACTTC. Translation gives CASSLVGDSYEQYF.

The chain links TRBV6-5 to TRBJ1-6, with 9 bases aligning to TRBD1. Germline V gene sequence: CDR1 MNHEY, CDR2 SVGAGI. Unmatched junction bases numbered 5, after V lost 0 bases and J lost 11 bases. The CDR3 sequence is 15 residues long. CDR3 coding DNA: TGTGCCAGCAGTTACTCACGGACAGGGGTTGCACCCCTCCACTTT. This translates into CASSYSRTGVAPLHF.

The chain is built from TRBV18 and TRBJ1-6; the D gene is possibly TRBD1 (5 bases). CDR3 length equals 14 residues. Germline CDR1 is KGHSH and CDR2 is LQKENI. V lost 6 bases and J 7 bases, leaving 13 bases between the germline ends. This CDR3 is CASSPGLDNSPLHF. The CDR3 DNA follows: TGTGCCAGCTCGCCGGGACTTGACAATTCACCCCTCCACTTT.

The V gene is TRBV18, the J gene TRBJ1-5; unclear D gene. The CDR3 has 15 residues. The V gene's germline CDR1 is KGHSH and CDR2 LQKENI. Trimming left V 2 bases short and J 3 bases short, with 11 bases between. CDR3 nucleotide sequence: TGTGCCAGCTCACCAGGCTCCTCCAACAATCAGCCCCAGCATTTT. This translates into CASSPGSSNNQPQHF.

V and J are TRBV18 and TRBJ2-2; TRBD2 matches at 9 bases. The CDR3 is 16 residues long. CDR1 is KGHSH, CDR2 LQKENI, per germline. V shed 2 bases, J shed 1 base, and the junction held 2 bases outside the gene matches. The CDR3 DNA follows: TGTGCCAGCTCACCATCGACTAGCGGGAACACCGGGGAGCTGTTTTTT. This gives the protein CASSPSTSGNTGELFF.

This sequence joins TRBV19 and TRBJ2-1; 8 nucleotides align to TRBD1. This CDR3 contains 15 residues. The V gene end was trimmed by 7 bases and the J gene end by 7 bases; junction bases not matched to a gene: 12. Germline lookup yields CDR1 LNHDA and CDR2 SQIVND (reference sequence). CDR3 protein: CASKGFQGALNEQFF. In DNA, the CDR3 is TGTGCCAGTAAAGGGTTCCAGGGGGCCTTAAATGAGCAGTTCTTC.

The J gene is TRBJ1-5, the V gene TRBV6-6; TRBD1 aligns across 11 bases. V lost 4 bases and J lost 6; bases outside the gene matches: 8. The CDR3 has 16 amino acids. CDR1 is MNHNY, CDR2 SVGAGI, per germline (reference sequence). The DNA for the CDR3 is TGTGCCAGCAGTTCCACGGGACAGGGGGTCGGTCAGCCCCAGCATTTT. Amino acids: CASSSTGQGVGQPQHF.

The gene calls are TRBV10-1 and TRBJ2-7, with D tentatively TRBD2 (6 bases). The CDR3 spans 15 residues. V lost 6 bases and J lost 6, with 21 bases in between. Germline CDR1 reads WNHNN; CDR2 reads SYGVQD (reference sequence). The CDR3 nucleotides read TGCGCCAGCAGAGACCAGACTAGAGAGGTCTGCGAGCAGTACTTC. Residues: CASRDQTREVCEQYF.

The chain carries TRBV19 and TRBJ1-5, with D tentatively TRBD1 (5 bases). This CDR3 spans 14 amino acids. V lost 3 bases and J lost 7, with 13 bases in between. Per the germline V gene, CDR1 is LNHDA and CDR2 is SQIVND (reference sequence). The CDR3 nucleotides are TGTGCCAGTAGTATGGGTCAGGGAATGCAGCCCCAGCATTTT. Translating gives CASSMGQGMQPQHF.